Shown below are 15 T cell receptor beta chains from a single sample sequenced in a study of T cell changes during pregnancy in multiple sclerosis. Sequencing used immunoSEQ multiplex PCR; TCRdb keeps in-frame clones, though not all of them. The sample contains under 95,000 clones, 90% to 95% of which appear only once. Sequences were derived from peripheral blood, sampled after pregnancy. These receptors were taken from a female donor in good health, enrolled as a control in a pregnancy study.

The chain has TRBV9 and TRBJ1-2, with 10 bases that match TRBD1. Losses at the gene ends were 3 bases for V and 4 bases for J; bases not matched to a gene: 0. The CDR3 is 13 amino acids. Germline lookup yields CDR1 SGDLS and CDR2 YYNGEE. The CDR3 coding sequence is TGTGCCAGCAGCGGGACAGGGGGCTATGGCTACACCTTC. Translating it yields CASSGTGGYGYTF.

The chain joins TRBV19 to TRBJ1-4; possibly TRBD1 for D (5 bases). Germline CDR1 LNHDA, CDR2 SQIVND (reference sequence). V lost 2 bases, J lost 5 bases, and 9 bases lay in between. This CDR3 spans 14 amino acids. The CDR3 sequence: CASSIFSGNEKLFF. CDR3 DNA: TGTGCCAGTAGTATATTCTCAGGGAATGAAAAACTGTTTTTT.

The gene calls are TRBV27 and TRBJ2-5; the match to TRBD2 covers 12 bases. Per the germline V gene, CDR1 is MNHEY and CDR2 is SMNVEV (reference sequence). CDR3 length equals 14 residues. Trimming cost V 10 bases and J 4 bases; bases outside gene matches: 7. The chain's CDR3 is CATQLAGGGETQYF. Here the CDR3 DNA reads TGTGCCACCCAACTAGCGGGGGGTGGAGAGACCCAGTACTTC.

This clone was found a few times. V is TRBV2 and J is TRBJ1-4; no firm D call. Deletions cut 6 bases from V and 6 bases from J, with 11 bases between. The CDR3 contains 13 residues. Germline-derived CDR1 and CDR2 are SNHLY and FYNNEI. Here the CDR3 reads CASSEKFYEKLFF. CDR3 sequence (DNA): TGTGCCAGCAGCGAGAAATTCTATGAAAAACTGTTTTTT.

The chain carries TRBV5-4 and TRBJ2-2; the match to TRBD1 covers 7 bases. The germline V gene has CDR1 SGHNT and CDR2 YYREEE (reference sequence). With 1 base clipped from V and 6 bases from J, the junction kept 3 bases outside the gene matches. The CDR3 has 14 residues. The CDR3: CASSLKGAAGELFF. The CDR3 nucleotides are TGTGCCAGCAGCTTGAAGGGGGCGGCCGGGGAGCTGTTTTTT.

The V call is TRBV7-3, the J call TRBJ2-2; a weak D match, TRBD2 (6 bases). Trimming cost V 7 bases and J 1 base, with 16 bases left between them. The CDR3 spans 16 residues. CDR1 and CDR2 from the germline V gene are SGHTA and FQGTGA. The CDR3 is CASTPAGGENTGELFF. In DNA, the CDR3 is TGTGCCAGCACCCCGGCGGGCGGGGAGAACACCGGGGAGCTGTTTTTT.

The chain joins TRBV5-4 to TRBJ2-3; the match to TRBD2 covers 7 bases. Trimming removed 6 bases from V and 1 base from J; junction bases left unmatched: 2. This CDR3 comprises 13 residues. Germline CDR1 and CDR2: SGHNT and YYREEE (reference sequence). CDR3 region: CASIGGGTDTQYF. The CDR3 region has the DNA TGTGCCAGCATTGGGGGGGGCACAGATACGCAGTATTTT.

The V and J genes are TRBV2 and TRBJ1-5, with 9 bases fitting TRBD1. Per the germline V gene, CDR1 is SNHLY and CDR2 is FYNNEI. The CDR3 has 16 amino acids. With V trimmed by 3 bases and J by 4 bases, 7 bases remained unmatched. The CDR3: CASSERGQGWNQPQHF. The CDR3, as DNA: TGTGCCAGCAGTGAGAGGGGACAGGGATGGAATCAGCCCCAGCATTTT.

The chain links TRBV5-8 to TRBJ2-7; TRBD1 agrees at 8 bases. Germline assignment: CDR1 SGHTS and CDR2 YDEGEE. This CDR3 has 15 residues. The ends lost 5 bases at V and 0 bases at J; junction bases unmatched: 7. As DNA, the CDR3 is TGTGCCAGCAGTCCCAGGACAGGGATCTCCTACGAGCAGTACTTC. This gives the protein CASSPRTGISYEQYF. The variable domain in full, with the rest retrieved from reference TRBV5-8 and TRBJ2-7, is EAGVTQSPTHLIKTRGQQATLRCSPISGHTSVYWYQQALGLGLQFLLWYDEGEERNRGNFPPRFSGRQFPNYSSELNVNALELEDSALYLCASSPRTGISYEQYFGPGTRLTVT.

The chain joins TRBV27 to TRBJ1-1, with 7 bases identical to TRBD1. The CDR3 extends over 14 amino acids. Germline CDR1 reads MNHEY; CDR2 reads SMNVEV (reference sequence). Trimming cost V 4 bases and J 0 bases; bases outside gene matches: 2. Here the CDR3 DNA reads TGTGCCAGCAGTTCGGGACAGATGAACACTGAAGCTTTCTTT. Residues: CASSSGQMNTEAFF.

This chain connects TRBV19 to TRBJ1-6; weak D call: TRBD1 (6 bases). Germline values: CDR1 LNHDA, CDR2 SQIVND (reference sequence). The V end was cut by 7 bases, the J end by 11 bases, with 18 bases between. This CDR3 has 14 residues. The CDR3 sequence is CASTLTGRGTPLHF. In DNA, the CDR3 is TGTGCCAGTACCCTGACAGGCAGAGGGACACCCCTCCACTTT.

The CDR3 reads CASSLSGGSYNEQFF. The CDR3 nucleotides read TGTGCCAGCAGTCTAAGCGGGGGCTCCTACAATGAGCAGTTCTTC. The V and J genes are TRBV2 and TRBJ2-1, with 8 bases fitting TRBD2. Losses at the gene ends were 5 bases for V and 0 bases for J; bases not matched to a gene: 3. CDR3 length equals 15 residues. Germline CDR1 is SNHLY and CDR2 is FYNNEI.

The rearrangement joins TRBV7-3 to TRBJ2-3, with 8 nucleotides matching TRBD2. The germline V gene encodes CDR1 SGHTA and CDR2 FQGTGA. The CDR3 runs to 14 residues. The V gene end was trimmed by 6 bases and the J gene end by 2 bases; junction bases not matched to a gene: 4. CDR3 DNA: TGTGCCAGCAGTTTAGCGGGGAACACAGATACGCAGTATTTT. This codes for CASSLAGNTDTQYF.

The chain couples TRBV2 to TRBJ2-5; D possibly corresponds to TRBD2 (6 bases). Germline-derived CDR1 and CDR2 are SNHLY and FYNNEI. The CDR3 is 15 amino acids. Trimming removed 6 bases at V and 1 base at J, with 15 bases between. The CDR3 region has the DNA TGTGCCAGCAGCCGGATCGGGGACTTCCAAGAGACCCAGTACTTC. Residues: CASSRIGDFQETQYF.

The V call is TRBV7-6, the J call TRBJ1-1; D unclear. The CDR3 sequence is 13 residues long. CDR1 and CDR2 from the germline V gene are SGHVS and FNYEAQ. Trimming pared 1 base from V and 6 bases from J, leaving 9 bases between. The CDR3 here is CASSLGGPPEAFF. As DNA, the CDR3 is TGTGCCAGCAGCTTAGGTGGGCCTCCTGAAGCTTTCTTT.